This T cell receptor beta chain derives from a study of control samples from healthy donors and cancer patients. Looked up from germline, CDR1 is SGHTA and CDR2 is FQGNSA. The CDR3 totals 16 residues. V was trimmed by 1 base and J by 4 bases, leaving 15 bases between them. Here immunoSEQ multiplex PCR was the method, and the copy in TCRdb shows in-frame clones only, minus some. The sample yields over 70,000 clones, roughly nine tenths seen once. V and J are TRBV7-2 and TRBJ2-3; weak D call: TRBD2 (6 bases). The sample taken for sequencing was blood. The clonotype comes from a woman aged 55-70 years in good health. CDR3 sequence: CASSLGAGWEADTQYF. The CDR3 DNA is TGTGCCAGCAGCTTAGGGGCAGGGTGGGAGGCAGATACGCAGTATTTT.